The 7 T cell receptor beta chains below come from one sample, sequenced in a study of T cell responses to AZD1222 COVID-19 vaccine. Sequencing used immunoSEQ multiplex PCR; TCRdb keeps in-frame clones, though not all of them. Of 90,000 to 150,000 clones listed, roughly 87% are singletons. This specimen consisted of peripheral blood, obtained on day 0 of AZD1222 vaccination. All receptors derive from an adult in good health.

The chain recombines TRBV6-4 with TRBJ2-7; 13 positions agree with TRBD2. The CDR3 loop spans 17 amino acids. The junction had 11 bases not matched to a gene; V was cut back by 9 bases and J by 0 bases. Germline V lookup: CDR1 MRHNA, CDR2 SNTAGT. CDR3 residues: CARAPGGTSGISYEQYF. As DNA, the CDR3 is TGTGCCAGGGCCCCAGGGGGGACTAGCGGGATCTCCTACGAGCAGTACTTC.

The genes are TRBV11-3 and TRBJ1-1; possibly TRBD1 for D (6 bases). Trimming left V 1 base short and J 6 bases short, with 9 bases between. Germline assignment: CDR1 SGHNT and CDR2 YENEEA. This CDR3 comprises 13 residues. CDR3 loop: CASSLGDRPEAFF. In DNA form, the CDR3 reads TGTGCCAGCAGCTTAGGAGACAGGCCTGAAGCTTTCTTT.

The rearrangement uses TRBV10-3 and TRBJ2-7; D might be TRBD1 (6 bases). Deletions cut 2 bases from V and 11 bases from J, with 13 bases between. CDR1 and CDR2 from the germline V gene are ENHRY and SYGVKD. CDR3 size: 12 residues. The CDR3 spells CAISEEREGEYF. CDR3 coding DNA: TGTGCCATCAGTGAGGAGCGCGAGGGGGAGTACTTC.

The table lists this clone with a few counts. The chain has TRBV5-4 and TRBJ2-7; TRBD2 agrees at 10 bases. V trimming: 4 bases; J trimming: 6 bases; junction bases outside the gene matches: 16. This CDR3 has 17 amino acids. Germline CDR1 reads SGHNT; CDR2 reads YYREEE (reference sequence). CDR3 in amino acids: CASSPDGGLAGVREQYF. CDR3 bases: TGTGCCAGCAGCCCGGATGGGGGGCTAGCGGGAGTTCGCGAGCAGTACTTC.

This clone was detected once. The chain couples TRBV5-6 to TRBJ1-2; the D gene is possibly TRBD1 (5 bases). Trimming shortened V by 6 bases and J by 2 bases, and 11 bases separated the two germline ends. The CDR3 runs to 13 residues. Germline V gene lookup returns CDR1 SGHDT and CDR2 YYEEEE. CDR3 nucleotide sequence: TGTGCCAGCAAACAGGAGCCAAACTATGGCTACACCTTC. Translation gives CASKQEPNYGYTF.

This CDR3 reads CASSLDPLAGGGRDEQFF. As DNA, the CDR3 is TGTGCCAGCAGCTTAGACCCCCTAGCGGGAGGGGGCCGAGATGAGCAGTTCTTC. The V call is TRBV11-3, the J call TRBJ2-1; 12 nucleotides align to TRBD2. The CDR3 has 18 residues. Germline V CDR1 and CDR2: SGHNT, YENEEA. Trimming cost V 0 bases and J 8 bases; bases outside gene matches: 11. The variable domain in full, completed from reference TRBV11-3 and TRBJ2-1, reads EAGVVQSPRYKIIEKKQPVAFWCNPISGHNTLYWYLQNLGQGPELLIRYENEEAVDDSQLPKDRFSAERLKGVDSTLKIQPAELGDSAVYLCASSLDPLAGGGRDEQFFGPGTRLTVL.

This clone was detected a few times. This chain links TRBV18 with TRBJ2-1; 9 positions agree with TRBD2. The J segment lost 7 bases and the V segment lost 3 bases, leaving 4 bases of the junction unmatched. This CDR3 region has 14 residues. Germline CDR1 and CDR2: KGHSH and LQKENI. In DNA form, the CDR3 reads TGTGCCAGCTCACCCGGTAGCGGGAGAAATGAGCAGTTCTTC. Its protein product is CASSPGSGRNEQFF.